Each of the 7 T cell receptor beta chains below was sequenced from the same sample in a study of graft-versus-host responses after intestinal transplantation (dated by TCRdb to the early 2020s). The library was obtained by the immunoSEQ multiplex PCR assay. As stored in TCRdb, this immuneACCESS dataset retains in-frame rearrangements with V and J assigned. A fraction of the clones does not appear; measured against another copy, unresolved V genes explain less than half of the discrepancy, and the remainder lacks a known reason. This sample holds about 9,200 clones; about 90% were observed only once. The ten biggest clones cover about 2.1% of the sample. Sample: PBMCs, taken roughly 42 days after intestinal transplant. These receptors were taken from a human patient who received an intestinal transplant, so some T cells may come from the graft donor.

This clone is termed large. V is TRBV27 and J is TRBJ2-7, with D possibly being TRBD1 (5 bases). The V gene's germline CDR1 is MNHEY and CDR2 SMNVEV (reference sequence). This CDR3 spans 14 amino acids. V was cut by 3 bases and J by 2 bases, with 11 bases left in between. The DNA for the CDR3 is TGTGCCAGCAGTTTCAGGGAAGGAACCTACGAGCAGTACTTC. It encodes CASSFREGTYEQYF.

CDR3 coding DNA: TGTGCCAGCAGTGAAGAGGGGCTCAATGAGCAGTTCTTC. Translated, it gives CASSEEGLNEQFF. The V gene is TRBV6-1, the J gene TRBJ2-1; TRBD1 is a possible D gene (5 bases). The CDR3 covers 13 residues. The germline V and J ends were trimmed by 1 base and 6 bases, with 7 bases remaining between them. From germline, CDR1 is MNHNS and CDR2 SASEGT.

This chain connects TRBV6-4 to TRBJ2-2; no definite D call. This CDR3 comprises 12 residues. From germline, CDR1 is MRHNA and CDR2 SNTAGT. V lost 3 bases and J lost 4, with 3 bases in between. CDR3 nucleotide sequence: TGTGCCAGCAGTGAGGGCACCGGGGAGCTGTTTTTT. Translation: CASSEGTGELFF.

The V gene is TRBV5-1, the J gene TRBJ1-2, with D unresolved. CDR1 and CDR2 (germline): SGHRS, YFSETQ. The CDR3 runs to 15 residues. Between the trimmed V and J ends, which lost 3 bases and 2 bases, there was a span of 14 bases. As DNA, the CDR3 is TGCGCCAGCAGCTCAAGGAAGGGCACGAACTATGGCTACACCTTC. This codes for CASSSRKGTNYGYTF.

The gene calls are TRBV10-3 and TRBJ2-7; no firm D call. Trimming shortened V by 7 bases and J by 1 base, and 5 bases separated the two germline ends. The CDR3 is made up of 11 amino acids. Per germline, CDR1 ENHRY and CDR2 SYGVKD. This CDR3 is CAIKGSYEQYF. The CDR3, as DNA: TGTGCCATCAAGGGATCCTACGAGCAGTACTTC.

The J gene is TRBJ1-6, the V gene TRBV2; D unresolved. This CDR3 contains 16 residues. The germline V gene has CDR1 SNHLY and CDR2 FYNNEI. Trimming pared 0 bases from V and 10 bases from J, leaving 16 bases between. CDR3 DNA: TGTGCCAGCAGTGAAGCGCTTCCGAGGAGTTCCTCACCCCTCCACTTT. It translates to CASSEALPRSSSPLHF.

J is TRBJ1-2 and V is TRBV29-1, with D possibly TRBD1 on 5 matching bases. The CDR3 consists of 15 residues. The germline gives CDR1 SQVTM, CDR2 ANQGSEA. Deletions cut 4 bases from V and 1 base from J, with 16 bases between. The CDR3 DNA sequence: TGCAGCGTTGCGAGTGGGGCAGTCGTTAACTATGGCTACACCTTC. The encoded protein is CSVASGAVVNYGYTF.